The clone carrying this T cell receptor (beta chain) was detected only a few times. The antigen is undetermined. These data are taken from a study of beta chain features in type 1 diabetes. Staining for CD45RO/CCR7/CD25/CD127/CD95/CD27 allowed sorting of CD4+ naive, central memory, regulatory and stem cell-like memory cells. Overall study findings and caveats: Patients with Type 1 diabetes showed moderately but significantly shorter TCRB CDR3s in all four CD4+ subsets. A pattern of fewer insertions and more deletions at VDJ junctions was seen in type 1 diabetes patients.

Sequencing targeted expressed TCRB transcripts, as all isolated RNA had been reverse transcribed. TCRdb's copy holds only in-frame clones and misses some; the assay was immunoSEQ multiplex PCR. The sample contains 970,000 or so clones, roughly a sixth of which appear only once. V dropped 0 bases and J dropped 1; count of bases not matched to a gene: 12. Per the germline V gene, CDR1 is SGDLS and CDR2 is YYNGEE. There are 20 residues in the CDR3. Sequencing was performed on naive CD4+ T cells from blood. This sequence joins TRBV9 and TRBJ2-1, with 11 bases that match TRBD2. The receptor was derived from a woman under 30 in good health. As DNA, the CDR3 is TGTGCCAGCAGCGTAGGCCCCGGGACTAGCGGAAGTGGTTCCTACAATGAGCAGTTCTTC. Translated: CASSVGPGTSGSGSYNEQFF.